Only a few counts were recorded for the clone carrying this TCR beta chain. Seattle patient enrollment occurred during active infection, with longitudinal follow-up thereafter. This entry is derived from a study of blood T cell repertoires in COVID-19. The wider study: COVID-19 samples from acute and convalescent phases originated in the United States, Italy and Spain. T cells, B-cell-depleted T cells, or PBMCs provided the cDNA or gDNA that served as material.

Under the authors' procedure: Cell counts per sample came from amplifying reference gene primers. Libraries were prepared by immunoSEQ multiplex PCR; TCRdb keeps only in-frame clonotypes and omits some of them. The DNA was the basis for D and trimming; V, J and clone size are from that table. The table lists some 140,000 clones, 79% of them singletons, with 4.5% to 5% in the top ten. Trimming shortened V by 6 bases and J by 3 bases, and 10 bases separated the two germline ends. CDR3 length: 13 residues. Per the germline V gene, CDR1 is SGHTA and CDR2 is FQGTGA. This TCR came from a woman aged 70 to 79 with COVID-19, enrolled during active disease. V gene TRBV7-3 combines with J gene TRBJ2-3; D not certain. Sequences were obtained from peripheral blood. As DNA, the CDR3 is TGTGCCAGCAGGCGCGATCCAACAGATACGCAGTATTTT. Protein product: CASRRDPTDTQYF.